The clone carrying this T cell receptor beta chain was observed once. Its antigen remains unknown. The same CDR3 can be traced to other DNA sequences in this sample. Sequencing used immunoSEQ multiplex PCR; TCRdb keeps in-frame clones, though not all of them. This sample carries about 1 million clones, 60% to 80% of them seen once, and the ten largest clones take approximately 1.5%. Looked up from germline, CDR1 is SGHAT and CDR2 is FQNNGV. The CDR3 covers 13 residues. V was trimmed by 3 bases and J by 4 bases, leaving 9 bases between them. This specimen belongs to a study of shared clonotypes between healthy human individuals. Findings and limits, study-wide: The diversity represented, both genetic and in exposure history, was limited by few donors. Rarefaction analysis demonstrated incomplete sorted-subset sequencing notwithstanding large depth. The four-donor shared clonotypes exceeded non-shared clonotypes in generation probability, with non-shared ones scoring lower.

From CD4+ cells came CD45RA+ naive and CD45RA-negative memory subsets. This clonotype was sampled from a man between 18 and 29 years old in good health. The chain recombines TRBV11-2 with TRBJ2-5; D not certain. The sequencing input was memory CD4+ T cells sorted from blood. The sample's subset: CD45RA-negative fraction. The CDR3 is CASSFGVRETQYF. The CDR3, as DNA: TGTGCCAGCAGCTTTGGGGTACGAGAGACCCAGTACTTC.